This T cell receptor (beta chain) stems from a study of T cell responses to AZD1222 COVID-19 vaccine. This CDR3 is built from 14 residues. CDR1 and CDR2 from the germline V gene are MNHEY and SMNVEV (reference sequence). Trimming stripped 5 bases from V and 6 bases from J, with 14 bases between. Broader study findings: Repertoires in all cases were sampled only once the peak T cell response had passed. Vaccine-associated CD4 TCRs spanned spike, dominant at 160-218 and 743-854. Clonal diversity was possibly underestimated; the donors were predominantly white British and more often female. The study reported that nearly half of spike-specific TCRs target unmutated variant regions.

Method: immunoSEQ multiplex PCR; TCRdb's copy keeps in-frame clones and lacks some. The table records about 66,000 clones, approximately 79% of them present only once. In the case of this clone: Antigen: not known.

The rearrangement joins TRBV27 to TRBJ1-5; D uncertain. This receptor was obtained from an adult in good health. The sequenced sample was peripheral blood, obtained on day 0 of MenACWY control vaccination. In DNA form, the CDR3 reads TGTGCCAGCAGTCCGTATAAGGGAGGTCAGCCCCAGCATTTT. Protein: CASSPYKGGQPQHF.